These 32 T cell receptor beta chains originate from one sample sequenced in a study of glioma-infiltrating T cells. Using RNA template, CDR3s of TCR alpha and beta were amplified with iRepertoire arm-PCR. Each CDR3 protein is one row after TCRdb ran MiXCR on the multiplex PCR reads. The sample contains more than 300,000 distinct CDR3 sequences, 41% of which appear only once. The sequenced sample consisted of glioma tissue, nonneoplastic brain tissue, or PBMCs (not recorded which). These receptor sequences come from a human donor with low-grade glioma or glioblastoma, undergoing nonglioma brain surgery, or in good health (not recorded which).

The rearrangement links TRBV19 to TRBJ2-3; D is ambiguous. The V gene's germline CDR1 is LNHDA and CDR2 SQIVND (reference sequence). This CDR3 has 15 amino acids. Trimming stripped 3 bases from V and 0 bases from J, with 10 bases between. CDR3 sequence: CASSIRASSTDTQYF. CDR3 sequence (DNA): TGTGCCAGTAGTATCCGAGCTTCCAGCACAGATACGCAGTATTTT.

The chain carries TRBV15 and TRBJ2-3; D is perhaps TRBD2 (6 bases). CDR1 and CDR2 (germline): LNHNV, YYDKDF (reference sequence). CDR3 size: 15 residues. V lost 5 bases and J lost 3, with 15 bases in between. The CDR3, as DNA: TGTGCCACCAGCTCGCTCTTCGGGAGTACAGATACGCAGTATTTT. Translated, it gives CATSSLFGSTDTQYF.

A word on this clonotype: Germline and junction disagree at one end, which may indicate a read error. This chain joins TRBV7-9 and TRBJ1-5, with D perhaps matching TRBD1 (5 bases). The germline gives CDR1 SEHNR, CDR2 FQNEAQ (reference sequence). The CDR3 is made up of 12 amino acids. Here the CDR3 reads CAISLDSQPQHF. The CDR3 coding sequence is TGTGCCATCAGCCTTGACAGTCAGCCCCAGCATTTT.

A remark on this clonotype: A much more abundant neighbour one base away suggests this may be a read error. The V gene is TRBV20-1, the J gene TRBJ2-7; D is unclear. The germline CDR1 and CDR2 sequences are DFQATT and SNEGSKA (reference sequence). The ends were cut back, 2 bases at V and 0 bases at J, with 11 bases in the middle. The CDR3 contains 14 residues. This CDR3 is CSARSGPSSYEQYF. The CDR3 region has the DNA TGCAGTGCTAGAAGTGGGCCAAGCTCCTACGAGCAGTACTTC.

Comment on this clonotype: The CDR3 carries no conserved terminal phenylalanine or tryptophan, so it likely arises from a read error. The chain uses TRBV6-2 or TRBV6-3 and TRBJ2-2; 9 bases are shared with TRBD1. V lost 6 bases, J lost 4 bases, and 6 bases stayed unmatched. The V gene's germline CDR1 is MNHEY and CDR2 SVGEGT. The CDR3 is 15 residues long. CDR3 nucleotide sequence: TGTGCCAGCAGATGGGACAGGGAAACCACCGGGGAGCTGTTTCTT. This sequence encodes CASRWDRETTGELFL.

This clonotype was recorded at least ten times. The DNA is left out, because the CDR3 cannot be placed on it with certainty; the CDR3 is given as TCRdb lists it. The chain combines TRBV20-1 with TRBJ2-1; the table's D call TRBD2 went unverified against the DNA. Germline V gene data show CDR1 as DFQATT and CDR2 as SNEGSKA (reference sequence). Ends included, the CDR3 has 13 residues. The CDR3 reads CSARDRVGLGAFF.

The CDR3 nucleotides read TGTGCCAGCAGCTCCACCCCCTACAATGAGCAGTTCTTC. It encodes CASSSTPYNEQFF. The chain recombines TRBV13 with TRBJ2-1; D call uncertain. Germline V gene sequence: CDR1 PRHDT, CDR2 FYEKMQ (reference sequence). This CDR3 has 13 amino acids. The ends were cut back, 4 bases at V and 2 bases at J, with 6 bases in the middle.

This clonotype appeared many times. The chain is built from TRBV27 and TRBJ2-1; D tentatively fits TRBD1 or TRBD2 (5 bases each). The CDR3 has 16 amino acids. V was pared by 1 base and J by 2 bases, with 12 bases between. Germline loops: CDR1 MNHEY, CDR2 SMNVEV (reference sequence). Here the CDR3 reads CASSLLAREPYNEQFF. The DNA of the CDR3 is TGTGCCAGCAGTTTATTGGCCAGGGAGCCCTACAATGAGCAGTTCTTC.

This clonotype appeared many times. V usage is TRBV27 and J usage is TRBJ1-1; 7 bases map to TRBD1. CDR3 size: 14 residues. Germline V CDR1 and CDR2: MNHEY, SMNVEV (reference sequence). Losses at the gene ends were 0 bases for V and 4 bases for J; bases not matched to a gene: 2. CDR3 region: CASSLSTGFTEAFF. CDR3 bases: TGTGCCAGCAGTTTATCGACAGGGTTCACTGAAGCTTTCTTT.

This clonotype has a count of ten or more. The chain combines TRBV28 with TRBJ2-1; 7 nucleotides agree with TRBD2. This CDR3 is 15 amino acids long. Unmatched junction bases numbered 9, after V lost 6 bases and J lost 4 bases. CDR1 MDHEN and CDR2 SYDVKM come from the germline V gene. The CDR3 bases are TGTGCCAGCAGACCTGGGGCTAGCGGTTACAATGAGCAGTTCTTC. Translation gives CASRPGASGYNEQFF.

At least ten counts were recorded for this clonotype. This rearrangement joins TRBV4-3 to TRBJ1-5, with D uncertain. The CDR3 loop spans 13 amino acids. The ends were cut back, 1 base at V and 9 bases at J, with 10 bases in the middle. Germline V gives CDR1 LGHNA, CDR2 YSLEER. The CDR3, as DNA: TGCGCCAGCAGCCAAGCGTATCGGACGCCCCAGCATTTT. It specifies CASSQAYRTPQHF.

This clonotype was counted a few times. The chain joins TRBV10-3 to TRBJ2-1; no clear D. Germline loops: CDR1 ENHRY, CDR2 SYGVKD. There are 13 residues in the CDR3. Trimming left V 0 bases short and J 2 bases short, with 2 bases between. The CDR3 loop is CAISESAYNEQFF. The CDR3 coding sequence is TGTGCCATCAGTGAGTCTGCCTACAATGAGCAGTTCTTC.

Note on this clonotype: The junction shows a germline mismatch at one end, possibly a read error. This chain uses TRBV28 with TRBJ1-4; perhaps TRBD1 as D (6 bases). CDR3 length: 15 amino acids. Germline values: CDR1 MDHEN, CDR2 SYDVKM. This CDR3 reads CASSSRTATSEKLFF. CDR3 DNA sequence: TGTGCCAGCAGTTCCAGGACAGCAACTAGTGAAAAACTGTTTTTT.

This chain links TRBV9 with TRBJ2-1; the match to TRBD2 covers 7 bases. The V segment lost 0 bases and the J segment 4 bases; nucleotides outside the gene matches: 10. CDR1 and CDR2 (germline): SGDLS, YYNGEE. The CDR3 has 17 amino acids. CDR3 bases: TGTGCCAGCAGCGTAGTATGGGGGGGGATCTTATACAATGAGCAGTTCTTC. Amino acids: CASSVVWGGILYNEQFF.

CDR3 residues: CASSYSGTGAVANVLTF. In nucleotides, the CDR3 is TGTGCCAGCAGTTACTCCGGGACAGGGGCCGTGGCCAACGTCCTGACTTTC. The V gene is TRBV6-2 or TRBV6-3, the J gene TRBJ2-6; 10 nucleotides line up with TRBD1. Trimming removed 0 bases from V and 6 bases from J; junction bases left unmatched: 5. Germline lookup yields CDR1 MNHEY and CDR2 SVGEGT. The CDR3 runs 17 residues.

CDR3: CASTFTQGATGELFF. The CDR3 DNA sequence: TGTGCCAGTACCTTCACCCAGGGGGCCACCGGGGAGCTGTTTTTT. The chain is built from TRBV19 and TRBJ2-2; 8 bases are shared with TRBD1. CDR1 LNHDA and CDR2 SQIVND come from the germline V gene (reference sequence). V dropped 7 bases and J dropped 4; count of bases not matched to a gene: 8. CDR3 size: 15 residues.

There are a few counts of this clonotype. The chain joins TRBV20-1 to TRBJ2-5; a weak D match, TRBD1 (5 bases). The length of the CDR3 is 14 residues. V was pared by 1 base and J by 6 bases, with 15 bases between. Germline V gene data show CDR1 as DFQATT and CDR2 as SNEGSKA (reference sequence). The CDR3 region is CSARGPRAGKTQYF. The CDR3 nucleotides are TGCAGTGCTAGAGGTCCCAGGGCAGGCAAGACCCAGTACTTC.

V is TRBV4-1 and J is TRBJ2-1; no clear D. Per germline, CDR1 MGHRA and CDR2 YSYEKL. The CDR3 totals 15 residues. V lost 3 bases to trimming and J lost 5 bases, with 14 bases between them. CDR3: CASSQPIVPNNEQFF. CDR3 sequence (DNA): TGCGCCAGCAGCCAGCCCATAGTACCCAACAATGAGCAGTTCTTC.

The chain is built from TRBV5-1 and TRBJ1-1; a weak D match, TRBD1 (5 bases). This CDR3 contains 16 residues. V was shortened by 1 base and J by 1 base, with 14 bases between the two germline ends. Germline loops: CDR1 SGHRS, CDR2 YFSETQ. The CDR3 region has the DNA TGCGCCAGCAGCTTGACCGGCAGGGTAGCGAACACTGAAGCTTTCTTT. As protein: CASSLTGRVANTEAFF.

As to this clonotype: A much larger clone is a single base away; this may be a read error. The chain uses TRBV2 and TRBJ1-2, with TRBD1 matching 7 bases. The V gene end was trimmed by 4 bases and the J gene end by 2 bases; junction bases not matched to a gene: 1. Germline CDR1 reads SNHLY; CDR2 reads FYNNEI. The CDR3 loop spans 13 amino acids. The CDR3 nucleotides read TGTGCCAGCAGTGGGGACAGAAACTATGGCTACACCTTC. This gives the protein CASSGDRNYGYTF.

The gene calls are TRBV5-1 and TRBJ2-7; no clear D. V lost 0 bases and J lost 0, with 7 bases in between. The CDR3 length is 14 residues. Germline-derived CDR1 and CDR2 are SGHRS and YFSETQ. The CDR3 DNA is TGCGCCAGCAGCTTGGACCCGAGCTCCTACGAGCAGTACTTC. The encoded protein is CASSLDPSSYEQYF.

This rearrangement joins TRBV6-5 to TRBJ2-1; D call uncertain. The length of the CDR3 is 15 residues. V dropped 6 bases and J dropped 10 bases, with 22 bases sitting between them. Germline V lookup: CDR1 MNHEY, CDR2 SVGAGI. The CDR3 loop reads CASSADWNFSYEQFF. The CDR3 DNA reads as TGTGCCAGCAGCGCTGACTGGAACTTCTCCTACGAGCAGTTCTTC.

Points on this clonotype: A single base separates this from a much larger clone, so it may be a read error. CDR3 in amino acids: CASSESSGSKYEQYF. In DNA form, the CDR3 reads TGTGCCAGCAGTGAAAGTAGCGGGAGTAAGTACGAGCAGTACTTC. The chain combines TRBV6-1 with TRBJ2-7, with TRBD2 matching over 9 bases. The J segment lost 4 bases and the V segment lost 2 bases, leaving 6 bases of the junction unmatched. Looked up from germline, CDR1 is MNHNS and CDR2 is SASEGT. The CDR3 runs 15 residues.

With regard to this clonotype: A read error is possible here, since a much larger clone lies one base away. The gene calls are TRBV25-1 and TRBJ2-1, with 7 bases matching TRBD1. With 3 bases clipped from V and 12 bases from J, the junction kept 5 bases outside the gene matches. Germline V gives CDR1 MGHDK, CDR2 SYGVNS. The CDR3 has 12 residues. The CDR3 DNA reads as TGTGCCAGCAGTGATAACAGGGGCGGGCAGTTCTTC. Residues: CASSDNRGGQFF. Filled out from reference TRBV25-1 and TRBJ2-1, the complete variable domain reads EADIYQTPRYLVIGTGKKITLECSQTMGHDKMYWYQQDPGMELHLIHYSYGVNSTEKGDLSSESTVSRIRTEHFPLTLESARPSHTSQYLCASSDNRGGQFFGPGTRLTVL.

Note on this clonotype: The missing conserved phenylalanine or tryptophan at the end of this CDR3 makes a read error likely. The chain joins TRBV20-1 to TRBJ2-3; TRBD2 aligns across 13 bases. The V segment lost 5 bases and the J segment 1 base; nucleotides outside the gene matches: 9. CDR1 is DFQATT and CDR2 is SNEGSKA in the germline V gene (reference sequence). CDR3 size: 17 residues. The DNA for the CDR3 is TGCAGTGCTGAGGGAAAACTAGCGGGAGGGGGCACAGATACGCAGTATTCT. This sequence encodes CSAEGKLAGGGTDTQYS.

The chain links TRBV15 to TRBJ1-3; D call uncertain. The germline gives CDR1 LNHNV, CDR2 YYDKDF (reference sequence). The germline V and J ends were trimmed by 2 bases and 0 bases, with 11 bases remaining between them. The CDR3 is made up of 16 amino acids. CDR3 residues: CATSRPTLGSGNTIYF. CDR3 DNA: TGTGCCACCAGCAGACCAACCCTAGGCTCTGGAAACACCATATATTTT.

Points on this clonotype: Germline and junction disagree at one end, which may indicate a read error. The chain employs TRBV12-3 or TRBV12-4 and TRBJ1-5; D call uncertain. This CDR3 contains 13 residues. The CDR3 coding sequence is TGTGCGAGCAGTTTAGATGTCCGTCGGCCCCAGCATTTT. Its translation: CASSLDVRRPQHF.

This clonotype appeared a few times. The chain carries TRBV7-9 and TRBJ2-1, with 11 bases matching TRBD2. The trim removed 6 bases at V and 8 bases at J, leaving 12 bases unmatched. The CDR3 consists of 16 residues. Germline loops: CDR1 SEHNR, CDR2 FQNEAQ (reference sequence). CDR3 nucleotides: TGTGCCAGCAGGCCACTAGCGGGAGAGCGTGGGGATGAGCAGTTCTTC. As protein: CASRPLAGERGDEQFF. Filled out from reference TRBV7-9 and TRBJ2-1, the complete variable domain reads DTGVSQNPRHKITKRGQNVTFRCDPISEHNRLYWYRQTLGQGPEFLTYFQNEAQLEKSRLLSDRFSAERPKGSFSTLEIQRTEQGDSAMYLCASRPLAGERGDEQFFGPGTRLTVL.

The CDR3 coding sequence is TGTGCCAGCAGTCCGCGAACGGGTAGGGACGAGCAGTACTTC. Protein sequence: CASSPRTGRDEQYF. The chain combines TRBV12-3 or TRBV12-4 with TRBJ2-7; D not certain. The germline V and J ends were trimmed by 5 bases and 5 bases, with 16 bases remaining between them. There are 14 residues in the CDR3.

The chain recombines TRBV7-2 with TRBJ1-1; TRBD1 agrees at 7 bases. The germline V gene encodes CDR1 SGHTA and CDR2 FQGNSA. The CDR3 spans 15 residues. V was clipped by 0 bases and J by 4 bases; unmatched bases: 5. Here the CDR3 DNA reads TGTGCCAGCAGCTTAGCGCTAGGGGGCGTCACTGAAGCTTTCTTT. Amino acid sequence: CASSLALGGVTEAFF.

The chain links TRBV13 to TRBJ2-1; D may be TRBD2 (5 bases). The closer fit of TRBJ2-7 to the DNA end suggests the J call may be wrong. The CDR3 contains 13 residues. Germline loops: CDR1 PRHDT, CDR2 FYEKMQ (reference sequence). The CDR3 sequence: CASSPGLGGEQYF. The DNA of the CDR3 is TGTGCCAGCAGCCCAGGACTCGGTGGCGAGCAGTACTTC.

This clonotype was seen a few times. The CDR3 DNA sequence: TGCAGTGCTAGTTTAAGGACAGTCCCTAACCATAAACTTAGCAATCAGCCCCAGCATTTT. It specifies CSASLRTVPNHKLSNQPQHF. V is TRBV20-1 and J is TRBJ1-5; D may be TRBD1 (6 bases). CDR1 is DFQATT, CDR2 SNEGSKA, per germline (reference sequence). CDR3 length: 20 amino acids. Trimming took 3 bases from V and 0 from J, leaving 27 bases between them.